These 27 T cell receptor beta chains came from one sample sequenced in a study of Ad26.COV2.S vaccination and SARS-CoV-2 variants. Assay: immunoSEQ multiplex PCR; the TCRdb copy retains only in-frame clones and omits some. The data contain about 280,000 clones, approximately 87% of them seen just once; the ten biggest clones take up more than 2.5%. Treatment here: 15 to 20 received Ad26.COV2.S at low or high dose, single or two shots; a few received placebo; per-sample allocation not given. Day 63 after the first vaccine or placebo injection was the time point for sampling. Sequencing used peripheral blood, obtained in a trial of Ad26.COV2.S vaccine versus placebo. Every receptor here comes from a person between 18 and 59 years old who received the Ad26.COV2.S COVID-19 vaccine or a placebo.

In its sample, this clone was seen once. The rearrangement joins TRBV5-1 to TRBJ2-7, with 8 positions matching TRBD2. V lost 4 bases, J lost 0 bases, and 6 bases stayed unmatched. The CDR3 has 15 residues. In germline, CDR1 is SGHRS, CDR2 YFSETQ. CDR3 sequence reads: CASSPSGSVSYEQYF. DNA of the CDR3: TGCGCCAGCAGCCCAAGCGGGAGTGTCTCCTACGAGCAGTACTTC.

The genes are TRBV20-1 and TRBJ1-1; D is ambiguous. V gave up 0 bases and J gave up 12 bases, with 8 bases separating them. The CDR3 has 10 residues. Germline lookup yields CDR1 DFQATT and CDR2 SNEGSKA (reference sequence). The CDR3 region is CSARDSRPFF. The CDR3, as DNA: TGCAGTGCTAGAGATTCCCGGCCTTTCTTT.

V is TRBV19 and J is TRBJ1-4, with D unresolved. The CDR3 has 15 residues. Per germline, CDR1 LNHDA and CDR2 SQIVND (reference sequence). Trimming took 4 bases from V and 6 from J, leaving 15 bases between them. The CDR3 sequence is CASSTWTLSHEKLFF. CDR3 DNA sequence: TGTGCCAGTAGTACCTGGACCTTAAGCCATGAAAAACTGTTTTTT.

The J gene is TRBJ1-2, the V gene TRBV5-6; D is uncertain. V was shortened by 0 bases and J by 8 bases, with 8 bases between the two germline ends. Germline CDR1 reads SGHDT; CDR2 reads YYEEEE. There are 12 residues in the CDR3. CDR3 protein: CASSLASGGYTF. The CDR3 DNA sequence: TGTGCCAGCAGCTTGGCCTCCGGGGGCTACACCTTC.

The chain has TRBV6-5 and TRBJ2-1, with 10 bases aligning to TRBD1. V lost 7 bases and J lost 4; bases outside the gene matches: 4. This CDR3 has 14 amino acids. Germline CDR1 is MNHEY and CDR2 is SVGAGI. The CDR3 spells CASTDRGPYNEQFF. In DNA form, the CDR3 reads TGTGCCAGCACCGACAGGGGGCCTTACAATGAGCAGTTCTTC.

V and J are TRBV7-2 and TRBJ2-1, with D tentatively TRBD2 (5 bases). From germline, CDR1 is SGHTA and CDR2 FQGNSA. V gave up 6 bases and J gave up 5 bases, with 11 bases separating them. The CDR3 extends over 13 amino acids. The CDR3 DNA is TGTGCCAGCAGGCGGACTGAACACAATGAGCAGTTCTTC. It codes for CASRRTEHNEQFF.

The DNA for the CDR3 is TGCGCCAGCAGCCGGGTTAGAAGCGGGTTGGAAGATACGCAGTATTTT. As protein: CASSRVRSGLEDTQYF. The chain uses TRBV4-1 and TRBJ2-3; the D gene is possibly TRBD2 (6 bases). The germline gives CDR1 MGHRA, CDR2 YSYEKL. V lost 4 bases, J lost 5 bases, and 19 bases lay in between. CDR3 length: 16 residues.

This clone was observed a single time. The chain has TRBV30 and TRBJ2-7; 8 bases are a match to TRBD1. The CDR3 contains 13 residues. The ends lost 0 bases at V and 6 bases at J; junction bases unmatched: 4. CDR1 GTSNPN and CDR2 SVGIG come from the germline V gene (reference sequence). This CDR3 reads CAWSVQGESEQYF. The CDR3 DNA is TGTGCCTGGAGTGTACAGGGGGAGAGCGAGCAGTACTTC.

Here the CDR3 reads CASSLRQGSTDTQYF. The CDR3 DNA is TGTGCCAGCAGCCTAAGACAGGGTAGCACAGATACGCAGTATTTT. This chain links TRBV14 with TRBJ2-3; 7 bases map to TRBD1. Germline CDR1 reads SGHDN; CDR2 reads FVKESK. V lost 4 bases and J lost 0; bases outside the gene matches: 4. This CDR3 comprises 15 residues.

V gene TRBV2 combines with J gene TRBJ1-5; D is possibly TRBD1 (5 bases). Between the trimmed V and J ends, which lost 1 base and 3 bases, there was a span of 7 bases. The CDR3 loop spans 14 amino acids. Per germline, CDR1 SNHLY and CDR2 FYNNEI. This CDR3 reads CASSEEQVNQPQHF. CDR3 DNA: TGTGCCAGCAGTGAAGAACAGGTCAATCAGCCCCAGCATTTT.

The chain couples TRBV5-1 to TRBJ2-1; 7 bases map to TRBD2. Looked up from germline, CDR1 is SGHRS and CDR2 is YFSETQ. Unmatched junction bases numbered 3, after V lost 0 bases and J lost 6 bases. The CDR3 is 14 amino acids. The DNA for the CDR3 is TGCGCCAGCAGCTTGGAAGGCGGGGGCAATGAGCAGTTCTTC. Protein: CASSLEGGGNEQFF.

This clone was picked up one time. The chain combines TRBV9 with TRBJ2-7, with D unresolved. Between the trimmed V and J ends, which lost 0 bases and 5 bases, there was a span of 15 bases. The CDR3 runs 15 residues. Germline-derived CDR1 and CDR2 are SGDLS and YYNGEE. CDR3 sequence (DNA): TGTGCCAGCAGCGTAGGGTCTAGTGGGTCGCACGAGCAGTACTTC. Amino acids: CASSVGSSGSHEQYF.

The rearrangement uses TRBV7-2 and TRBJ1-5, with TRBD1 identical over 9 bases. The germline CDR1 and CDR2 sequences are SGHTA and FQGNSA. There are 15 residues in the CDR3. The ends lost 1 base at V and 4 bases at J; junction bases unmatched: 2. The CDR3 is CASSLGTGVNQPQHF. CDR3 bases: TGTGCCAGCAGCTTAGGGACAGGGGTAAATCAGCCCCAGCATTTT. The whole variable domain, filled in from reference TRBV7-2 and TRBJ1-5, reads GAGVSQSPSNKVTEKGKDVELRCDPISGHTALYWYRQSLGQGLEFLIYFQGNSAPDKSGLPSDRFSAERTGGSVSTLTIQRTQQEDSAVYLCASSLGTGVNQPQHFGDGTRLSIL.

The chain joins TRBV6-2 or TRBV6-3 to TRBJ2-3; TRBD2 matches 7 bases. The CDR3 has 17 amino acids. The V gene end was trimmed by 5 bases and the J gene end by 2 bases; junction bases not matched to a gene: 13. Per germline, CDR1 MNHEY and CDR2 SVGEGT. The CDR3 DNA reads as TGTGCCAGCAGTACCCCTGGTGCAAGCGGGAACACAGATACGCAGTATTTT. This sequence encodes CASSTPGASGNTDTQYF.

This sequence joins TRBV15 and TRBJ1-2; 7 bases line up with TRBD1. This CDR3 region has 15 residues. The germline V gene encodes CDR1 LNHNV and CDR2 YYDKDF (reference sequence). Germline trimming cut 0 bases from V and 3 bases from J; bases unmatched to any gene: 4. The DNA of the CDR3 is TGTGCCACCAGCAGAGATCCTACAGGGGACTATGGCTACACCTTC. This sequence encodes CATSRDPTGDYGYTF.

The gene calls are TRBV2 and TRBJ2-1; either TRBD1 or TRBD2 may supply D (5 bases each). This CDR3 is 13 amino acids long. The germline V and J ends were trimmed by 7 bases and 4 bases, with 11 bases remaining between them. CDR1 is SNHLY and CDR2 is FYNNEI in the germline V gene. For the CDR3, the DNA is TGTGCCAGCACGTGGGACGGGTACAATGAGCAGTTCTTC. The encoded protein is CASTWDGYNEQFF.

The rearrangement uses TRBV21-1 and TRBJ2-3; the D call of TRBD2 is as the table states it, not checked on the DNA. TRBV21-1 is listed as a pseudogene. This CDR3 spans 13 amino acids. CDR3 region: CASSPSGVDTQYF. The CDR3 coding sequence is TGTGCCAGCAGTCCTTCGGGGGTAGATACGCAGTATTTT.

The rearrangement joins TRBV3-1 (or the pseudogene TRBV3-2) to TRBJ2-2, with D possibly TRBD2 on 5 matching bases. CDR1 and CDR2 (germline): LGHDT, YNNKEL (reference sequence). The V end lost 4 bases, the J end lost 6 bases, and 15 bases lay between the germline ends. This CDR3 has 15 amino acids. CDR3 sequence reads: CASSRVAPSAGELFF. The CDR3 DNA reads TGTGCCAGCAGCCGCGTAGCGCCCAGTGCCGGGGAGCTGTTTTTT.

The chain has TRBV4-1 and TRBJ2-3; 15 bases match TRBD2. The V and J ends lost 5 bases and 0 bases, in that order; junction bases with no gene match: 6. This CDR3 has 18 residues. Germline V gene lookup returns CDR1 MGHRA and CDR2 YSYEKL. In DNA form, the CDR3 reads TGCGCCAGCAGCTCAGGACTAGCGGGGGGGCGGAGCACAGATACGCAGTATTTT. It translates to CASSSGLAGGRSTDTQYF.

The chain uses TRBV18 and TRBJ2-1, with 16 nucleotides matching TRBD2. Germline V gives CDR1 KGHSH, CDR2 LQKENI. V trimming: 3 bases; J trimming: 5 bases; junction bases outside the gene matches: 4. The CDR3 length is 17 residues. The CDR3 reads CASSPGLAGGRNNEQFF. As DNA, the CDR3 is TGTGCCAGCTCACCGGGACTAGCGGGGGGGCGTAACAATGAGCAGTTCTTC.

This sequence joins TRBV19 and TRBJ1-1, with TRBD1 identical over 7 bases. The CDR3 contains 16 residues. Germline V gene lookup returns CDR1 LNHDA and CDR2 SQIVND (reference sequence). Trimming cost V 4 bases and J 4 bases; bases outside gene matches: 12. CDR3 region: CASSTPPRQGSTEAFF. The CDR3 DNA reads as TGTGCCAGTAGTACTCCCCCCAGACAGGGAAGCACTGAAGCTTTCTTT.

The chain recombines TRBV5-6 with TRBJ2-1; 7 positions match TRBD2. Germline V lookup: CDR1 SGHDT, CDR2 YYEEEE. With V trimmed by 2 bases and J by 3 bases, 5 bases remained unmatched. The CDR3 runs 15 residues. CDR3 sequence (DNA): TGTGCCAGCAGCTTAGAGATAGCGGGCTACAATGAGCAGTTCTTC. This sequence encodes CASSLEIAGYNEQFF.

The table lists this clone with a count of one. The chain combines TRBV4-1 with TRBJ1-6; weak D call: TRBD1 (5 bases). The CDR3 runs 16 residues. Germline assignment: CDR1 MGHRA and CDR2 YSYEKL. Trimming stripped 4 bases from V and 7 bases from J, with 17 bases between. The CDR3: CASSLYFGRVNSPLHF. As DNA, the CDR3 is TGCGCCAGCAGCCTTTACTTTGGCAGGGTCAATTCACCCCTCCACTTT.

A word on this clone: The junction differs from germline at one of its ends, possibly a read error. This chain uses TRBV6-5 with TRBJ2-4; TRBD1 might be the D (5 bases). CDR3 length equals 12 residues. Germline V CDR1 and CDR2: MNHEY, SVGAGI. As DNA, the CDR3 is TGTGCCAGCAGTGACTCAGCAGGGAAGGGGTACTTC. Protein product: CASSDSAGKGYF.

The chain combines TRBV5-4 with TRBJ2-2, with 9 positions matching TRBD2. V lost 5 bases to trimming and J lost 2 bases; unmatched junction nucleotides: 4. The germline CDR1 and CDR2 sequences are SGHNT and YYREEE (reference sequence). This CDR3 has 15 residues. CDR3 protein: CASSLAGVNTGELFF. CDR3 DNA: TGTGCCAGCAGTTTAGCGGGAGTAAACACCGGGGAGCTGTTTTTT.

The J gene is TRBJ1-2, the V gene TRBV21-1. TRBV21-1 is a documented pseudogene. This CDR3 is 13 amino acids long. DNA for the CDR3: TGTGCCAGCCGTAGGGGGGGAATTGGTGGCTACACCTTC. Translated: CASRRGGIGGYTF.

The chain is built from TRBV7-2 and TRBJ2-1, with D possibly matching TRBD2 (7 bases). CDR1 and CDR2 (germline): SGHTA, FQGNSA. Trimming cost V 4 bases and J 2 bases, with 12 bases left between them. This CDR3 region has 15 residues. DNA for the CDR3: TGTGCCAGCAGCTCTTCGCGGGGGCCCTACAATGAGCAGTTCTTC. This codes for CASSSSRGPYNEQFF.